The T cell receptor beta chain under discussion was sequenced for a study of Ad26.COV2.S vaccination and SARS-CoV-2 variants. Study observations and caveats: Marked by substantial breadth, spike-specific CD8+ and CD4+ T cell responses were reportedly seen after vaccination.

The CDR3 is 13 amino acids. V lost 6 bases, J lost 6 bases, and 11 bases lay in between. The sample's treatment: 19 received Ad26.COV2.S at low or high dose, single or two shots; roughly five received placebo; per-sample allocation not given. The samples were gathered on day 63 after the first injection of vaccine or placebo. Recruitment in Boston yielded a donor of adult age, 18-55 years. The vaccine delivered Wuhan-strain SARS-CoV-2 spike through an Ad26 vector. This clone appeared once. Its cognate antigen is unknown. TCRdb's table, derived via immunoSEQ multiplex PCR, lists solely in-frame clones and lacks some. The sample lists 320,000 or so clones, 85% to 90% occurring once.

This TCR was sampled from a person aged 18-60 years who received the Ad26.COV2.S COVID-19 vaccine or a placebo. V usage is TRBV12-3 or TRBV12-4 and J usage is TRBJ2-2; D remains unclear. Source: peripheral blood, taken in a trial of Ad26.COV2.S vaccine versus placebo. The CDR3 DNA sequence: TGTGCCAGCAGACGGTCCCTCCCCGGGGAGCTGTTTTTT. This codes for CASRRSLPGELFF.